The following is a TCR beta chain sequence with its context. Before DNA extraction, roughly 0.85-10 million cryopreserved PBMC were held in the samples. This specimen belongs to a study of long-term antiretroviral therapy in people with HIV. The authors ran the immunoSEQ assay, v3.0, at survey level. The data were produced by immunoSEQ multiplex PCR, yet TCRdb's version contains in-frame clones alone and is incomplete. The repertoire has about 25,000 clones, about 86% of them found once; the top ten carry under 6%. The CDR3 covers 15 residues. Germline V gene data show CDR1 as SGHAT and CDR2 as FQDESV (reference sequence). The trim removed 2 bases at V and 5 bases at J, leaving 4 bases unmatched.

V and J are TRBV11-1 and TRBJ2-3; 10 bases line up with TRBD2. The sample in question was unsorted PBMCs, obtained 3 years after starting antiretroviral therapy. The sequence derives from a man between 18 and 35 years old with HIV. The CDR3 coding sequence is TGTGCCAGCAGCTTAAGCGGGGGGGGCCGAGATACGCAGTATTTT. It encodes CASSLSGGGRDTQYF.